The next 3 T cell receptor beta chains were all read from a single sample in a study of regulatory T cells in long-lasting Graves disease. With iRepertoire HTBI primers and Arm-PCR of CDR3 regions, TCR beta libraries were built. TCRdb reanalysed the multiplex PCR reads using MiXCR and keeps one entry per CDR3 protein. The sample lists some 450,000 distinct CDR3 sequences, roughly 17% seen once, with approximately 11% in the top ten. Time point noted: newly diagnosed GD, antithyroid drugs for less than 3 months. There was RNA extracted from PBMCs, and the TCR library was made from it. In addition, the sample was reused for a study of T cells in Graves' hyperthyroidism and ophthalmopathy.

Sequencing used peripheral blood mononuclear cells (PBMCs), obtained at new diagnosis, from a patient treated with antithyroid drugs. The receptors derive from a woman aged 30 to 39 with Graves disease.

About this clonotype itself: This may be a read error, as it is one base from a much larger clone. The V and J genes are TRBV27 and TRBJ1-5; TRBD1 is a possible D gene (6 bases). The CDR3 is 14 amino acids. Germline CDR1 and CDR2: MNHEY and SMNVEV (reference sequence). The CDR3 sequence is CASSPGGLGQPRHF. As DNA, the CDR3 is TGTGCCAGCAGTCCGGGGGGGCTTGGACAGCCCCGGCATTTT.

The sample holds many counts of this clonotype. The chain couples TRBV28 to TRBJ2-7; a weak D match, TRBD1 (6 bases). Germline V gives CDR1 MDHEN, CDR2 SYDVKM. CDR3 size: 12 residues. Trimming removed 4 bases at V and 7 bases at J, with 11 bases between. The CDR3: CASSSPGEEQYF. As DNA, the CDR3 is TGTGCCAGCAGTTCACCAGGGGAAGAGCAGTACTTC.

This clonotype showed up just a few times. J is TRBJ2-2 and V is TRBV6-2 or TRBV6-3, with TRBD2 matching 11 bases. Germline CDR1 and CDR2: MNHEY and SVGEGT. Trimming cost V 3 bases and J 4 bases; bases outside gene matches: 7. The CDR3 has 17 residues. DNA for the CDR3: TGTGCCAGCAGTTATAAGACTAGCGGGGCGAGCACCGGGGAGCTGTTTTTT. It translates to CASSYKTSGASTGELFF.